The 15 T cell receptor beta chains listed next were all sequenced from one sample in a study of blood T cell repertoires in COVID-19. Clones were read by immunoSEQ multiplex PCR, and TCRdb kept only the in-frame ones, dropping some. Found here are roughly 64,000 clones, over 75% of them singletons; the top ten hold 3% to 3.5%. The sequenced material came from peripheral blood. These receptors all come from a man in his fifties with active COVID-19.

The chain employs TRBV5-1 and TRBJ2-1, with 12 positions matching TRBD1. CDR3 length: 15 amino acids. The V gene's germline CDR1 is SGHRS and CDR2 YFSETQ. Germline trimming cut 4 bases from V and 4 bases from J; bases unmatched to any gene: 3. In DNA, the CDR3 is TGCGCCAGCAGCAAGGGACAGGGGGCTTACAATGAGCAGTTCTTC. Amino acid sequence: CASSKGQGAYNEQFF.

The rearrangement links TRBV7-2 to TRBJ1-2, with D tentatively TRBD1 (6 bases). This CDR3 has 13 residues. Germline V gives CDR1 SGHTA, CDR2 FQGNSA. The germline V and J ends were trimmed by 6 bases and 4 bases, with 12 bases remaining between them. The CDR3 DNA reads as TGTGCCAGCAGTAACACAGGGTTCTATGGCTACACCTTC. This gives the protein CASSNTGFYGYTF.

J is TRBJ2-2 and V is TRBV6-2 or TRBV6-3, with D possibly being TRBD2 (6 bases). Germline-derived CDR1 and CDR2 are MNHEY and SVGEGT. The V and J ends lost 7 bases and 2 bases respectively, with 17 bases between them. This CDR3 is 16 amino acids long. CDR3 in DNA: TGTGCCAGCATCCCCGGGGGTACAGGAAACACCGGGGAGCTGTTTTTT. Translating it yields CASIPGGTGNTGELFF.

The CDR3 region has the DNA TGTGCCACCAGTGTTGGGGAGCAGGATACGCAGTATTTT. Protein product: CATSVGEQDTQYF. The chain joins TRBV24-1 to TRBJ2-3; weak D call: TRBD2 (5 bases). Trimming took off 5 bases at V and 6 bases at J, with 11 bases between the two ends. Germline CDR1 and CDR2: KGHDR and SFDVKD. CDR3 length: 13 residues.

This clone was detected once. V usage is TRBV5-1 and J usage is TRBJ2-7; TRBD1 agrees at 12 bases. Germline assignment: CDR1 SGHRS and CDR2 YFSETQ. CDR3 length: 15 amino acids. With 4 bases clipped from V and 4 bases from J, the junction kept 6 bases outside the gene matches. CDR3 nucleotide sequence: TGCGCCAGCAGCGACCGGGACAGGGGGCGATACGAGCAGTACTTC. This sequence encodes CASSDRDRGRYEQYF.

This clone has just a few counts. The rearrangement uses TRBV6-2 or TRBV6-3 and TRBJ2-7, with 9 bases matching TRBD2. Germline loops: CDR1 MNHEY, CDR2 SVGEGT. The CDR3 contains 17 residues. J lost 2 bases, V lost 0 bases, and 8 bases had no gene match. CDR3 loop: CASSYSRVGLATYEQYF. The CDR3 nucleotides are TGTGCCAGCAGTTACTCGAGGGTGGGACTAGCAACCTACGAGCAGTACTTC.

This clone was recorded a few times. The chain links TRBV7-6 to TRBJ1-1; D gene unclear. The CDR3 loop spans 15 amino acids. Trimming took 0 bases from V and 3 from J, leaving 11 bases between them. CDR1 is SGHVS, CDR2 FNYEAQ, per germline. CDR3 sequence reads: CASSLADTLDTEAFF. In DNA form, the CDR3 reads TGTGCCAGCAGCTTAGCTGACACCCTGGACACTGAAGCTTTCTTT.

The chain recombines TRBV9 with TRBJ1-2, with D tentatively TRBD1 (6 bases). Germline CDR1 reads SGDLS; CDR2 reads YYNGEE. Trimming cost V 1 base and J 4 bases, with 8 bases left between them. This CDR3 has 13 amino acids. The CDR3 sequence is CASSVQQGYGYTF. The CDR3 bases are TGTGCCAGCAGCGTACAACAGGGCTATGGCTACACCTTC.

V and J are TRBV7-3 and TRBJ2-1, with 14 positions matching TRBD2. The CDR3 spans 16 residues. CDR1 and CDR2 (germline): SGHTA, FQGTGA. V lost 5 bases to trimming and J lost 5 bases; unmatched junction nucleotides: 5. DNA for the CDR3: TGTGCCAGCAGCCTTGGGACTAGCGGGGGTCACAATGAGCAGTTCTTC. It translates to CASSLGTSGGHNEQFF. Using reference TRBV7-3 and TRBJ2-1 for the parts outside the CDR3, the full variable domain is GAGVSQTPSNKVTEKGKYVELRCDPISGHTALYWYRQSLGQGPEFLIYFQGTGAADDSGLPNDRFFAVRPEGSVSTLKIQRTERGDSAVYLCASSLGTSGGHNEQFFGPGTRLTVL.

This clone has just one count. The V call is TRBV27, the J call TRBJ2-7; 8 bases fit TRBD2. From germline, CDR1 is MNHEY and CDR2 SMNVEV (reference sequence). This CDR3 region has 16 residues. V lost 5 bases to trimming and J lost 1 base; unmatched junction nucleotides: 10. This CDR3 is CASSGHASGSSYEQYF. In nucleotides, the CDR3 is TGTGCCAGCAGTGGACATGCGAGCGGGAGTTCCTACGAGCAGTACTTC.

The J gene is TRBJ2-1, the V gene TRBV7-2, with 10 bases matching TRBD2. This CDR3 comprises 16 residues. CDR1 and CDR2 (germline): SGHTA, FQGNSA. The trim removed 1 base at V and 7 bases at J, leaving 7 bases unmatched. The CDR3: CASSLGASGGYNEQFF. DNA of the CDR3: TGTGCCAGCAGCTTAGGGGCTAGCGGGGGTTATAATGAGCAGTTCTTC.

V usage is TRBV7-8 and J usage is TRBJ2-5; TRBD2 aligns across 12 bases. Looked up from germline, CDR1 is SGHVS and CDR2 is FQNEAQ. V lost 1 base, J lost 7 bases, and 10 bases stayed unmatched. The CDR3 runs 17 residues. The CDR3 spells CASSLGRGLAGTRTQYF. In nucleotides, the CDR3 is TGTGCCAGCAGCTTAGGCCGAGGACTAGCGGGGACTAGGACCCAGTACTTC.

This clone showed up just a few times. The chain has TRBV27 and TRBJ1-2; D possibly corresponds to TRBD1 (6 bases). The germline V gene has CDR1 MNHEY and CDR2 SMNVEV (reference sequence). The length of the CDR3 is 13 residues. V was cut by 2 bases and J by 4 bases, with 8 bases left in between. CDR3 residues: CASSLGGAYGYTF. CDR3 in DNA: TGTGCCAGCAGTTTAGGGGGGGCCTATGGCTACACCTTC.

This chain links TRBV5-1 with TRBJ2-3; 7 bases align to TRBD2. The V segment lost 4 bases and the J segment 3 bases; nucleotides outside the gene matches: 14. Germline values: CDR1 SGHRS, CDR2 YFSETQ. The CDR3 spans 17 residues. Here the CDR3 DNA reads TGCGCCAGCAGCCCTGGGTGGTCTAGCGGTACAACAGATACGCAGTATTTT. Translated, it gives CASSPGWSSGTTDTQYF.

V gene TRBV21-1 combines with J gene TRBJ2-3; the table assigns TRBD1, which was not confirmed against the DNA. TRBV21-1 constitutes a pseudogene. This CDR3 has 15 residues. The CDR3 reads CASSKVTGGTDTQYF. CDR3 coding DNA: TGTGCCAGCAGCAAAGTGACAGGCGGCACAGATACGCAGTATTTT.